This record concerns one T cell receptor (beta chain) sequence. The antigen remains undetermined. One end of the junction is discordant with germline, which a read error may explain. This specimen includes other DNA sequences encoding the same CDR3. The data were obtained in a study of cytomegalovirus exposure and HLA in healthy donors. The wider study: Earlier, 90 million to 140 million unique TCR beta sequences were recovered from some 200 million T cells by an analysis.

Germline CDR1 is MGHDK and CDR2 is SYGVNS. This CDR3 has 15 amino acids. Researchers ran the PCR with 60 Vbeta and 13 Jbeta primers. Sequencing used immunoSEQ multiplex PCR; TCRdb keeps in-frame clones, though not all of them. The sample holds 150,000 or so clones, more than 70% seen once. Study-level findings and limits: Versus the 666-donor mean, an Asian-associated ancestry cluster reportedly showed fewer N-insertions in a later analysis. The study dropped some indistinguishable V segments, TRBV6-2 and TRBV6-3 among them.

This rearrangement joins TRBV25-1 to TRBJ1-4, with 7 nucleotides matching TRBD1. The clonotype was recovered from a male donor in good health and CMV-seropositive. Sequencing was carried out using PBMCs. In DNA form, the CDR3 reads TGTGCTAGCAGTGATTTTAGACAGGGACGGGAAAAACTGTTTTTT. This sequence encodes CASSDFRQGREKLFF.